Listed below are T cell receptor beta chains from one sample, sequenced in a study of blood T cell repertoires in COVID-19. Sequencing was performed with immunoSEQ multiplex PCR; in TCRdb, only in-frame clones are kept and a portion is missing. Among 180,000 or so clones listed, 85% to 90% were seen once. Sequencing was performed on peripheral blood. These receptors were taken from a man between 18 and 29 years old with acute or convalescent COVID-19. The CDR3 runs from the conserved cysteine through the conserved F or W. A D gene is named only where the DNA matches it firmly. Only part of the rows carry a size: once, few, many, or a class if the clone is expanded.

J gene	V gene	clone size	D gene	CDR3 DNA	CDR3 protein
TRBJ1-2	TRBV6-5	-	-	TGTGCCAGTCGGGACATCACTAACTATGGCTACACCTTC	CASRDITNYGYTF
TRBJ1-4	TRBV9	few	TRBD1	TGTGCCAGCAGCCTACGCGGGACAGGGCCGAATGAAAAACTGTTTTTT	CASSLRGTGPNEKLFF
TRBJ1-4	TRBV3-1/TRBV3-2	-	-	TGTGCCAGCAGCCATCTGGGAACCCGGGGTGAAAAACTGTTTTTT	CASSHLGTRGEKLFF
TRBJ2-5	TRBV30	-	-	TGTGCCTGGAGTCGGGACTTATATCAAGAGACCCAGTACTTC	CAWSRDLYQETQYF
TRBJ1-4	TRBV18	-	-	TGTGCCAGCTCACCATCCGCAACTAATGAAAAACTGTTTTTT	CASSPSATNEKLFF
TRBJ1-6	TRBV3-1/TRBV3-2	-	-	TGTGCCAGCAGCGGAAAAACAGTTAATTCACCCCTCCACTTT	CASSGKTVNSPLHF
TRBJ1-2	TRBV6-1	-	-	TGTGCCAGCAGTGACCACAGGGTGGCTTATGGCTACACCTTC	CASSDHRVAYGYTF
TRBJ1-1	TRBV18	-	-	TGTGCCAGCTCACCACAGGGGTCCACTGAAGCTTTCTTT	CASSPQGSTEAFF
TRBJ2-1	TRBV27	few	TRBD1	TGTGCCAGCAAATATCAACAACCCCGACAGGGCCAAAATGACAATGAGCAGTTCTTC	CASKYQQPRQGQNDNEQFF
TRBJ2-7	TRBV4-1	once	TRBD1	TGCGCCAGCAGCCAAGGAGGACAGGGCTACGAGCAGTACTTC	CASSQGGQGYEQYF
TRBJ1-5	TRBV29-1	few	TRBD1	TGCAGCGTTGGTCAGGGGGCGGATCAGCCCCAGCATTTT	CSVGQGADQPQHF
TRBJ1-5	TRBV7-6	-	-	TGTGCCAGCAGCACAGAGGGCTATAGCAATCAGCCCCAGCATTTT	CASSTEGYSNQPQHF
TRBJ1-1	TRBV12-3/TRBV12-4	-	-	TGTGCCAGCAGGAATACAGTGAACACTGAAGCTTTCTTT	CASRNTVNTEAFF
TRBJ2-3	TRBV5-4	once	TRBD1	TGTGCCAGCAGCTTGGGGACAGGGGGAAAGGGAGATACGCAGTATTTT	CASSLGTGGKGDTQYF
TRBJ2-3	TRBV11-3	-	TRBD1	TGTGCCAGCAGCCCCGACAGGGCCACAGATACGCAGTATTTT	CASSPDRATDTQYF
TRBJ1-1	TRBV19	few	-	TGTGCCAGTAGTATTAGAGGGGGCACTGAAGCTTTCTTT	CASSIRGGTEAFF
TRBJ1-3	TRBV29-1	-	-	TGCAGCGTTGTAGGAGCAAGCTCTGGAAACACCATATATTTT	CSVVGASSGNTIYF
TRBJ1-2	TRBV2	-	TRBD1	TGTGCCAGTACGACAGGGGGCGGCTATGGCTACACCTTC	CASTTGGGYGYTF
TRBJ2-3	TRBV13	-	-	TGTGCCAGCGGGGCCAACGCGGGGGCCTTCACAGATACGCAGTATTTT	CASGANAGAFTDTQYF
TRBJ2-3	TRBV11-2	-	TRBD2	TGTGCCAGCAGCTTAAAAAGGACTAGCGGGAACACAGATACGCAGTATTTT	CASSLKRTSGNTDTQYF
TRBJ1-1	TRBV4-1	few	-	TGCGCCAGCAGCCAAGACGGTTACCGAATAACTGAAGCTTTCTTT	CASSQDGYRITEAFF
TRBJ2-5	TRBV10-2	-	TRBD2	TGCGCCAGCAGTGAGGGTAGCGGGGGGAAAGAGACCCAGTACTTC	CASSEGSGGKETQYF
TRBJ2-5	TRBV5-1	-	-	TGCGCCAGCAGCTCCATAAACTCAGGGCGGGGGACCCAGTACTTC	CASSSINSGRGTQYF
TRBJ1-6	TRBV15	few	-	TGTGCCACCAGCAGAGGGAACAGAAATTCACCCCTCCACTTT	CATSRGNRNSPLHF
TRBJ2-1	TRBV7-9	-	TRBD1	TGTGCCAGCAGCCCGTCAGGGGGAAGCTCCTACAATGAGCAGTTCTTC	CASSPSGGSSYNEQFF